This passage covers 27 T cell receptor beta chains from one sample sequenced in a study of T cells in tuberculosis. Profiling relied on immunoSEQ multiplex PCR, and the TCRdb table lists in-frame clones only, not all of them. The table lists about 44,000 clones, about 95% of them singletons. Input material: PBMCs. These receptors all stem from a donor aged 10 to 29 with latent tuberculosis or without tuberculosis infection.

The V gene is TRBV6-5, the J gene TRBJ1-2; D not certain. There are 12 residues in the CDR3. Trimming left V 5 bases short and J 8 bases short, with 12 bases between. CDR1 and CDR2 (germline): MNHEY, SVGAGI. The CDR3 here is CASSERPGGYTF. The CDR3 DNA is TGTGCCAGCAGTGAAAGGCCCGGGGGCTACACCTTC.

This clone was counted once. Written as DNA, the CDR3 is TGTGCCAGCAGTCCCTTCCGGCAGTCTAGAGCTAACTATGGCTACACCTTC. Its translation is CASSPFRQSRANYGYTF. The V gene is TRBV27, the J gene TRBJ1-2; no clear D. Germline assignment: CDR1 MNHEY and CDR2 SMNVEV (reference sequence). V lost 5 bases to trimming and J lost 0 bases, with 19 bases between them. This CDR3 comprises 17 residues.

This chain connects TRBV4-1 to TRBJ1-4; maybe TRBD1 (6 bases). Germline CDR1 and CDR2: MGHRA and YSYEKL. CDR3 length equals 15 residues. Trimming removed 1 base at V and 6 bases at J, with 12 bases between. In DNA form, the CDR3 reads TGCGCCAGCAGCCAAGCCGGGGGGCTGGATGAAAAACTGTTTTTT. Protein sequence: CASSQAGGLDEKLFF.

V usage is TRBV18 and J usage is TRBJ2-1; maybe TRBD1 (5 bases). The CDR3 totals 14 residues. Trimming stripped 1 base from V and 7 bases from J, with 11 bases between. In germline, CDR1 is KGHSH, CDR2 LQKENI. The chain's CDR3 is CASSPQTVGNEQFF. For the CDR3, the DNA is TGTGCCAGCTCACCACAGACAGTAGGTAATGAGCAGTTCTTC.

The chain links TRBV5-1 to TRBJ2-3, with 10 bases aligning to TRBD2. The germline V gene has CDR1 SGHRS and CDR2 YFSETQ. The CDR3 sequence is 15 residues long. Trimming at V came to 2 bases and at J to 8 bases, leaving 8 bases not matched to a gene. CDR3 loop: CASSLGSGGVSTQYF. DNA of the CDR3: TGCGCCAGCAGCTTAGGAAGCGGGGGGGTGAGTACGCAGTATTTT.

This clone appeared once. The chain is built from TRBV23-1 and TRBJ2-7, with a weak D call TRBD2 (5 bases). TRBV23-1 is an ORF, with its function uncertain. The ends were cut back, 1 base at V and 3 bases at J, with 10 bases in the middle. The CDR3 runs 14 residues. CDR3 nucleotides: TGCGCCAGCAGTCAATGGGCGGCGGGCTACGAGCAGTACTTC. Encoded protein: CASSQWAAGYEQYF.

This chain joins TRBV7-2 and TRBJ1-2; D is perhaps TRBD1 (6 bases). This CDR3 contains 14 residues. The germline V and J ends were trimmed by 4 bases and 5 bases, with 14 bases remaining between them. Germline V lookup: CDR1 SGHTA, CDR2 FQGNSA. In DNA, the CDR3 is TGTGCCAGCAGCTCCAGGGGTAGGGATTATGGCTACACCTTC. Amino acids: CASSSRGRDYGYTF.

The V and J genes are TRBV19 and TRBJ1-5; no firm D call. In germline, CDR1 is LNHDA, CDR2 SQIVND (reference sequence). CDR3 length equals 16 residues. Trimming shortened V by 2 bases and J by 1 base, and 12 bases separated the two germline ends. CDR3 in amino acids: CASSIQDFPSNQPQHF. In DNA, the CDR3 is TGTGCCAGTAGTATACAGGACTTCCCAAGCAATCAGCCCCAGCATTTT. Combining the CDR3 with reference TRBV19 and TRBJ1-5 gives the whole variable domain DGGITQSPKYLFRKEGQNVTLSCEQNLNHDAMYWYRQDPGQGLRLIYYSQIVNDFQKGDIAEGYSVSREKKESFPLTVTSAQKNPTAFYLCASSIQDFPSNQPQHFGDGTRLSIL.

V is TRBV11-2 and J is TRBJ2-3; a possible D gene is TRBD2 (5 bases). Germline lookup yields CDR1 SGHAT and CDR2 FQNNGV. V lost 1 base and J lost 3, with 8 bases in between. This CDR3 is 14 amino acids long. CDR3 in DNA: TGTGCCAGCAGCTTAGCGGGATTAACAGATACGCAGTATTTT. Its translation: CASSLAGLTDTQYF. Full variable domain (rest looked up from reference TRBV11-2 and TRBJ2-3): EAGVAQSPRYKIIEKRQSVAFWCNPISGHATLYWYQQILGQGPKLLIQFQNNGVVDDSQLPKDRFSAERLKGVDSTLKIQPAKLEDSAVYLCASSLAGLTDTQYFGPGTRLTVL.

CDR3 residues: CASVLTGVVYEQYF. The CDR3 nucleotides are TGTGCCAGCGTTCTGACAGGGGTAGTCTACGAGCAGTACTTC. J is TRBJ2-7 and V is TRBV6-1; 8 bases agree with TRBD1. CDR1 and CDR2 (germline): MNHNS, SASEGT. CDR3 length equals 14 residues. The V segment lost 8 bases and the J segment 3 bases; nucleotides outside the gene matches: 9.

The chain links TRBV7-2 to TRBJ2-4; 11 nucleotides match TRBD2. This CDR3 is 19 amino acids long. Germline V gene lookup returns CDR1 SGHTA and CDR2 FQGNSA. The junction had 7 bases not matched to a gene; V was cut back by 0 bases and J by 0 bases. CDR3 protein: CASSLAPLAGGLAKNIQYF. The CDR3 DNA follows: TGTGCCAGCAGCTTAGCGCCGTTAGCGGGAGGGCTAGCCAAAAACATTCAGTACTTC.

This clone was seen a handful of times. The chain recombines TRBV27 with TRBJ1-2, with D perhaps matching TRBD1 (6 bases). V gave up 4 bases and J gave up 5 bases, with 11 bases separating them. The germline V gene encodes CDR1 MNHEY and CDR2 SMNVEV (reference sequence). There are 13 residues in the CDR3. CDR3 amino acids: CASSWVQGYGYTF. As DNA, the CDR3 is TGTGCCAGCAGTTGGGTACAGGGTTATGGCTACACCTTC.

This chain uses TRBV6-1 with TRBJ2-3; 8 bases line up with TRBD2. V trimming: 1 base; J trimming: 5 bases; junction bases outside the gene matches: 5. CDR3 length: 15 amino acids. Germline CDR1 is MNHNS and CDR2 is SASEGT. The CDR3 nucleotides read TGTGCCAGCAGTGAAGTCAGCGGGAGTAGAGATACGCAGTATTTT. It codes for CASSEVSGSRDTQYF.

The chain couples TRBV5-1 to TRBJ1-1, with 8 bases identical to TRBD1. Germline-derived CDR1 and CDR2 are SGHRS and YFSETQ. CDR3 length equals 15 residues. V lost 2 bases, J lost 4 bases, and 7 bases stayed unmatched. The CDR3 protein is CASSLTRGLSTEAFF. Here the CDR3 DNA reads TGCGCCAGCAGCTTAACCAGGGGGCTTAGCACTGAAGCTTTCTTT.

This clone was counted only a few times. The chain combines TRBV10-3 with TRBJ1-2; D is unclear. V was pared by 2 bases and J by 4 bases, with 8 bases between. The germline V gene encodes CDR1 ENHRY and CDR2 SYGVKD. This CDR3 has 13 amino acids. The CDR3 loop is CAISERTPYGYTF. CDR3 nucleotide sequence: TGTGCCATCAGTGAGAGAACTCCCTATGGCTACACCTTC.

V usage is TRBV7-8 and J usage is TRBJ1-5; D perhaps matches TRBD1 (5 bases). This CDR3 comprises 16 residues. Trimming removed 2 bases from V and 3 bases from J, with 14 bases in between. Germline CDR1 is SGHVS and CDR2 is FQNEAQ. CDR3: CASSLRLQGSNQPQHF. CDR3 bases: TGTGCCAGCAGCTTACGACTTCAGGGTTCCAATCAGCCCCAGCATTTT.

V and J are TRBV11-2 and TRBJ1-1; D remains unclear. Trimming removed 4 bases from V and 2 bases from J, with 11 bases in between. Germline V gives CDR1 SGHAT, CDR2 FQNNGV. The CDR3 length is 14 residues. The CDR3 loop is CASSYLRVNTEAFF. The CDR3 DNA reads as TGTGCCAGCAGCTATCTTCGGGTCAACACTGAAGCTTTCTTT.

This chain connects TRBV18 to TRBJ2-7, with D maybe TRBD1 (6 bases). Trimming took 5 bases from V and 3 from J, leaving 11 bases between them. Germline CDR1 reads KGHSH; CDR2 reads LQKENI. This CDR3 has 13 residues. The chain's CDR3 is CASSVDRNYEQYF. The DNA for the CDR3 is TGTGCCAGCTCAGTCGACAGGAACTACGAGCAGTACTTC.

The rearrangement joins TRBV11-2 to TRBJ2-7, with TRBD1 identical over 10 bases. CDR1 and CDR2 from the germline V gene are SGHAT and FQNNGV. The CDR3 totals 14 residues. The trim removed 3 bases at V and 5 bases at J, leaving 4 bases unmatched. The CDR3 protein is CASSLDRGTHEQYF. In DNA form, the CDR3 reads TGTGCCAGCAGCTTGGACAGGGGGACCCACGAGCAGTACTTC.

This clone showed up just once. The J gene is TRBJ2-3, the V gene TRBV11-2; D is undetermined. Germline V gene sequence: CDR1 SGHAT, CDR2 FQNNGV. V was trimmed by 5 bases and J by 5 bases, leaving 5 bases between them. The CDR3 extends over 11 amino acids. The CDR3 DNA reads as TGTGCCAGCAGCCCGTTAGATACGCAGTATTTT. Protein sequence: CASSPLDTQYF.

The J gene is TRBJ1-2, the V gene TRBV7-2; TRBD1 agrees at 7 bases. V dropped 3 bases and J dropped 2; count of bases not matched to a gene: 6. This CDR3 is built from 15 residues. The germline CDR1 and CDR2 sequences are SGHTA and FQGNSA. Written as DNA, the CDR3 is TGTGCCAGCAGCTTGTACAGGGGCCCGAACTATGGCTACACCTTC. It translates to CASSLYRGPNYGYTF.

The chain employs TRBV27 and TRBJ1-5; D is undetermined. Trimming pared 5 bases from V and 4 bases from J, leaving 9 bases between. The germline V gene encodes CDR1 MNHEY and CDR2 SMNVEV (reference sequence). This CDR3 has 13 amino acids. In DNA form, the CDR3 reads TGTGCCAGCAGTGAGACTGATAATCAGCCCCAGCATTTT. This translates into CASSETDNQPQHF.

V is TRBV18 and J is TRBJ1-3; D gene ambiguous. The CDR3 runs to 16 residues. Trimming pared 6 bases from V and 0 bases from J, leaving 15 bases between. CDR1 KGHSH and CDR2 LQKENI come from the germline V gene. In DNA, the CDR3 is TGTGCCAGCTCCCCTTCGCCAGTTAACTCTGGAAACACCATATATTTT. Translated, it gives CASSPSPVNSGNTIYF.

The chain carries TRBV25-1 and TRBJ1-6; the D is unclear. The germline V and J ends were trimmed by 3 bases and 7 bases, with 13 bases remaining between them. The CDR3 consists of 15 residues. Germline V gene lookup returns CDR1 MGHDK and CDR2 SYGVNS. The DNA for the CDR3 is TGTGCCAGCAGTGATAGAACGGACTACAATTCACCCCTCCACTTT. It encodes CASSDRTDYNSPLHF.

CDR3 region: CATSRVRGPRNQPQHF. In DNA form, the CDR3 reads TGTGCCACCAGCAGAGTCCGAGGGCCCCGCAATCAGCCCCAGCATTTT. The chain couples TRBV15 to TRBJ1-5; D ambiguous. The germline V gene encodes CDR1 LNHNV and CDR2 YYDKDF (reference sequence). Trimming removed 1 base at V and 2 bases at J, with 12 bases between. This CDR3 has 16 residues.

The sample holds one count of this clone. J is TRBJ1-1 and V is TRBV10-3, with a possible D match to TRBD1 (5 bases). CDR1 ENHRY and CDR2 SYGVKD come from the germline V gene. This CDR3 contains 15 residues. With 2 bases removed from V and 5 bases from J, the gap between germline ends came to 15 bases. The CDR3 DNA follows: TGTGCCATCAGTGAGGGGGAGGGGCAAGGGACTGAAGCTTTCTTT. This gives the protein CAISEGEGQGTEAFF.

The rearrangement joins TRBV9 to TRBJ1-6; no clear D. The CDR3 covers 18 residues. The germline V gene encodes CDR1 SGDLS and CDR2 YYNGEE. With 0 bases removed from V and 4 bases from J, the gap between germline ends came to 17 bases. For the CDR3, the DNA is TGTGCCAGCAGCGTAGATCCAGGCACTTACACTTATAATTCACCCCTCCACTTT. This encodes CASSVDPGTYTYNSPLHF.